This entry lists 3 T cell receptor beta chains sequenced from one sample in a study of CD8+ T cells in alopecia areata. TCR sequencing used cDNA made by reverse transcription of extracted RNA. The table came from immunoSEQ multiplex PCR; TCRdb's copy has only in-frame clones and leaves some out. Of about 150,000 clones listed, 87% are singletons. The sample in question was CD8+ T cells sorted from blood, obtained at week 0. These receptors all stem from a human donor with alopecia areata.

The chain uses TRBV9 and TRBJ2-1; D possibly corresponds to TRBD1 (5 bases). V lost 0 bases and J lost 4, with 11 bases in between. This CDR3 has 15 residues. Germline loops: CDR1 SGDLS, CDR2 YYNGEE. In DNA form, the CDR3 reads TGTGCCAGCAGCGTAGCTACGACAGAATACAATGAGCAGTTCTTC. Translation gives CASSVATTEYNEQFF.

The gene calls are TRBV29-1 and TRBJ1-1; D uncertain. V was shortened by 4 bases and J by 7 bases, with 10 bases between the two germline ends. Looked up from germline, CDR1 is SQVTM and CDR2 is ANQGSEA. CDR3 size: 11 residues. The CDR3 region is CSVGSRGEAFF. The CDR3, as DNA: TGCAGCGTTGGTTCCCGAGGTGAAGCTTTCTTT.

The CDR3 coding sequence is TGCAGCGTTGACGTTCCGACCGACAATGAGCAGTTCTTC. Its translation is CSVDVPTDNEQFF. The gene calls are TRBV29-1 and TRBJ2-1; no clear D gene. This CDR3 contains 13 residues. V lost 3 bases and J lost 5, with 11 bases in between. Germline V gene lookup returns CDR1 SQVTM and CDR2 ANQGSEA.